What follows are 6 T cell receptor beta chains derived from one specimen sequenced in a study of beta chain features in type 1 diabetes. Of the isolated RNA, all was reverse transcribed, and so the sequenced material was expressed TCRB transcripts. The protocol was immunoSEQ multiplex PCR, while the TCRdb copy is restricted to in-frame clones and leaves out a portion. Of about 140,000 clones in the sample, 6.9% were seen once. The sample taken for sequencing was central memory CD4+ T cells from blood. The receptor source for this set is a woman in her 30s in good health.

The chain employs TRBV19 and TRBJ2-5, with 10 bases that match TRBD2. The CDR3 is 18 residues long. J gave up 5 bases and V 4 bases, and 16 bases lay outside the gene matches. CDR1 is LNHDA and CDR2 is SQIVND in the germline V gene (reference sequence). The CDR3 loop is CASSSQFRASGSGETQYF. The CDR3 DNA reads as TGTGCCAGTAGTAGTCAGTTCCGGGCTAGCGGGAGTGGCGAGACCCAGTACTTC.

This rearrangement joins TRBV15 to TRBJ2-2; a possible D gene is TRBD1 (7 bases). The CDR3 extends over 16 amino acids. The V and J ends lost 1 base and 2 bases respectively, with 11 bases between them. Germline CDR1 LNHNV, CDR2 YYDKDF (reference sequence). This CDR3 reads CATSRGTGLNTGELFF. As DNA, the CDR3 is TGTGCCACCAGCAGAGGGACAGGACTAAACACCGGGGAGCTGTTTTTT.

This sequence joins TRBV6-5 and TRBJ1-1; D ambiguous. Trimming took 3 bases from V and 1 from J, leaving 15 bases between them. There are 16 residues in the CDR3. Per germline, CDR1 MNHEY and CDR2 SVGAGI. CDR3 DNA: TGTGCCAGCAGTTATGCAGGCCCTAAAGGGAACACTGAAGCTTTCTTT. It codes for CASSYAGPKGNTEAFF.

At least ten counts were recorded for this clone. The chain carries TRBV28 and TRBJ2-5; D perhaps matches TRBD2 (5 bases). There are 11 residues in the CDR3. V was clipped by 8 bases and J by 10 bases, with 14 bases between them. Per germline, CDR1 MDHEN and CDR2 SYDVKM. The CDR3, as DNA: TGTGCCAGCGGGGTAGAGGGTGGCCAGTACTTC. Residues: CASGVEGGQYF.

This clone showed up just a few times. The CDR3 loop is CASSPEDTNTEAFF. CDR3 nucleotides: TGTGCCAGCTCACCAGAGGATACTAACACTGAAGCTTTCTTT. The chain joins TRBV18 to TRBJ1-1; D remains unclear. The CDR3 consists of 14 residues. Germline CDR1 reads KGHSH; CDR2 reads LQKENI. Trimming shortened V by 2 bases and J by 2 bases, and 9 bases separated the two germline ends. Complete variable domain (other parts from reference TRBV18 and TRBJ1-1): NAGVMQNPRHLVRRRGQEARLRCSPMKGHSHVYWYRQLPEEGLKFMVYLQKENIIDESGMPKERFSAEFPKEGPSILRIQQVVRGDSAAYFCASSPEDTNTEAFFGQGTRLTVV.

Only a few counts were recorded for this clone. This chain connects TRBV28 to TRBJ2-7, with D possibly TRBD2 on 5 matching bases. The V end lost 4 bases, the J end lost 4 bases, and 14 bases lay between the germline ends. Germline V gene sequence: CDR1 MDHEN, CDR2 SYDVKM. This CDR3 contains 14 residues. This CDR3 reads CASSSPGVGYEQYF. The CDR3 DNA reads TGTGCCAGCAGTTCCCCCGGGGTGGGGTACGAGCAGTACTTC.